This T cell receptor beta chain was obtained from a study of beta chain features in type 1 diabetes. Study-wide findings and caveats: Type 1 diabetes patients had moderately but significantly shorter TCRB CDR3s in all four CD4+ subsets. Any role of HLA type in TCRB rearrangement remained unresolved here. A cDNA-based sequencing approach could over-represent cells with high TCR expression.

Remarks on this clone: Antigen unknown.

The CDR3 totals 15 residues. V trimming: 5 bases; J trimming: 6 bases; junction bases outside the gene matches: 11. The germline V gene encodes CDR1 MNHNS and CDR2 SASEGT. The sequenced template was cDNA made from the entire isolated RNA. An average of roughly 4 million reads was obtained for naive, central memory and regulatory T cell samples. Produced via immunoSEQ multiplex PCR; TCRdb's table is partial and in-frame only. The table has some 160,000 clones, 6.5% to 10% seen once. Sequenced sample: central memory CD4+ T cells from blood. This rearrangement joins TRBV6-1 to TRBJ1-2, with 8 bases that match TRBD1. The origin of this receptor is a woman aged 18-35 years with type 1 diabetes. The CDR3 nucleotides are TGTGCCAGCAGTCCAGCGACAGGGGAAAGGGATGGCTACACCTTC. Protein sequence: CASSPATGERDGYTF.